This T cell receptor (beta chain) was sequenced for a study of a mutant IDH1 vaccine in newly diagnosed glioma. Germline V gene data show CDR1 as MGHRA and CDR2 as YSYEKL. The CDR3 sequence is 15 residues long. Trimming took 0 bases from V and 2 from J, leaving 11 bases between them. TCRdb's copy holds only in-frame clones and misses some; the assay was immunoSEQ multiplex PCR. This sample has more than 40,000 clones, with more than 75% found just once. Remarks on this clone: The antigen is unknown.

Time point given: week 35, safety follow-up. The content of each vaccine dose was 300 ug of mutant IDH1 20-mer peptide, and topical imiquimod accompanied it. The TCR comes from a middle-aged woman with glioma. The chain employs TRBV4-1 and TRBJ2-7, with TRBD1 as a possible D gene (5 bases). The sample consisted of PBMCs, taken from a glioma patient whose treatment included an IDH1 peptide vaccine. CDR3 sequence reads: CASSQEKGRAYEQYF. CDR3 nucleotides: TGCGCCAGCAGCCAAGAAAAGGGGCGAGCCTACGAGCAGTACTTC.